This T cell receptor beta chain is from a study of T cell responses to AZD1222 COVID-19 vaccine. Whole-study results and caveats: The study sampled repertoires only after the peak T cell response.

A remark on this clone: The antigen remains undetermined.

Some clones are missing from TCRdb's copy, which holds only in-frame ones; the method was immunoSEQ multiplex PCR. The repertoire holds about 68,000 clones, with more than 70% as singletons. The sample in question was peripheral blood, obtained on day 0 of AZD1222 vaccination. The clonotype comes from an adult in good health.

The CDR3, as DNA: TGTGCCAGCAGTGAGCACCCTGGGAACACTGAAGCTTTCTTT. Translation: CASSEHPGNTEAFF. This chain links TRBV2 with TRBJ1-1; D remains unclear. The V end was cut by 3 bases, the J end by 1 base, with 9 bases between. In germline, CDR1 is SNHLY, CDR2 FYNNEI. The CDR3 is made up of 14 amino acids.